A single TCR beta chain is shown here with its context. Its antigen is as yet unknown. The junction does not match germline at one end; this may be a read error. This sample was taken from a study of tumor-infiltrating lymphocytes in primary liver carcinoma. Overall study findings and caveats: Tumor-adjacent and tumor-blood pairs shared less of their repertoires than tumor region pairs shared. No more than about 8-24% of top clones could be seen in all five tumor regions.

Reverse transcription of about 500 ng total RNA with a constant-region primer produced TCR beta cDNA. Researchers made the TCR beta libraries by running three nested multiplex PCR rounds with slightly modified ARM-PCR. Amplification in the first two PCR rounds was performed using TRBV1-TRBV30 forward primers and a C-beta reverse primer for approximately 10 cycles each. A single record per CDR3 protein comes from TCRdb applying MiXCR to the multiplex PCR reads. The sample yields about 110,000 distinct CDR3 sequences, roughly 80% seen once. Germline V gives CDR1 MNHEY, CDR2 SVGAGI. The CDR3 spans 14 residues. RNA and DNA were co-extracted from roughly 20-30 mg of unsorted bulk tissue. Tumor samples all exceeded 75% viable tumor cells.

This clonotype originated in a man in his forties or fifties with primary liver carcinoma and hepatitis B virus infection. The chain carries TRBV6-5 and TRBJ1-6, with D unresolved. Sequenced: liver tumor tissue from sampling region 3. Subset of the sample: tumor region T3, left-lateral pole. The CDR3 nucleotides read TGTGCCAACAGTTATACGATCTATAATTCACCCCTCCACTTT. This encodes CANSYTIYNSPLHF.